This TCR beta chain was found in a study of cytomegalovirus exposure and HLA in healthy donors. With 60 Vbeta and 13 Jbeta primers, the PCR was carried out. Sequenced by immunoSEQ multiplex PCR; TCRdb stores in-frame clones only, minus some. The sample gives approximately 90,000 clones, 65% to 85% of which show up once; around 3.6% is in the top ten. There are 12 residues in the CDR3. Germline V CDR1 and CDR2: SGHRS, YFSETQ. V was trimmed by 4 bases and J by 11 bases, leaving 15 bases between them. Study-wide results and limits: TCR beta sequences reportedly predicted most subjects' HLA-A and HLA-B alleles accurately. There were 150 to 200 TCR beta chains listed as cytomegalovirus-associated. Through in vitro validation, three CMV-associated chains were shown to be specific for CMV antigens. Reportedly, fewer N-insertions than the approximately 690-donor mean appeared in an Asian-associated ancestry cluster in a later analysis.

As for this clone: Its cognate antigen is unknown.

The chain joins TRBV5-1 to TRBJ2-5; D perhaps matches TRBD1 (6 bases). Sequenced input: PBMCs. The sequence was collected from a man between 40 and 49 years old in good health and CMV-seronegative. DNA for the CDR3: TGCGCCAGCAGCGCCACGGACAGAGAGCAGTACTTC. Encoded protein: CASSATDREQYF.